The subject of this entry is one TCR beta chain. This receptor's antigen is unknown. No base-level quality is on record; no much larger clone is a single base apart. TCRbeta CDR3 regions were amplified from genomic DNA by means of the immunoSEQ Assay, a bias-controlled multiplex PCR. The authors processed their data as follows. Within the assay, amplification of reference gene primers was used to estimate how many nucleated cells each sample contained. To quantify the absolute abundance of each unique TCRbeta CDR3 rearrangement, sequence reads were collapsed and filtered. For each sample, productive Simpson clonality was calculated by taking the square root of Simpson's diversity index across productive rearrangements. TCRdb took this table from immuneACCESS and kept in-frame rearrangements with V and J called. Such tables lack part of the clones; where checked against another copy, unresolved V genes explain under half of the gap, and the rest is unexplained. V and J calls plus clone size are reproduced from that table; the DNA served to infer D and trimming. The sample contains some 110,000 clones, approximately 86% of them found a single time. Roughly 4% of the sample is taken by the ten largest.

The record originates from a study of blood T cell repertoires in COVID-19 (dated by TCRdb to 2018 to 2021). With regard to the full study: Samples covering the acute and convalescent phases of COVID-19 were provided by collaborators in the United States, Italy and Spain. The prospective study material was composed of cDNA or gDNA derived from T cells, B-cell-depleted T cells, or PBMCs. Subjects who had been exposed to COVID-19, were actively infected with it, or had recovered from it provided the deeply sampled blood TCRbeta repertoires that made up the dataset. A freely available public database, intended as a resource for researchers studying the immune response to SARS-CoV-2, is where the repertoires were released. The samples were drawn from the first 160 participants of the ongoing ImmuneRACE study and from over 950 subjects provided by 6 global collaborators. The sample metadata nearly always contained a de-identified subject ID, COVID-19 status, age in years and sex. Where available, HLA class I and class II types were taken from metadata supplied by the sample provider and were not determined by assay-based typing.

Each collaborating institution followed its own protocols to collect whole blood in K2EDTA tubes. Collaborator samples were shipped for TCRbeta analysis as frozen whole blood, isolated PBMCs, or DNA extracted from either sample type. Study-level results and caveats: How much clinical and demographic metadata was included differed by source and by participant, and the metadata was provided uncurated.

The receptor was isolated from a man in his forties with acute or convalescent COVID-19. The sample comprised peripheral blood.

The bases read TGTGCCAGCAGCTTGGGCAGAGGCACCGGGGAGCTGTTTTTT. Its coded protein is CASSLGRGTGELFF. The chain links TRBV5-4 with TRBJ2-2; the D gene cannot be resolved reliably. According to the germline V gene (reference sequence), CDR1 reads SGHNT and CDR2 reads YYREEE. The CDR3 goes from the cysteine to the phenylalanine over 14 residues. Just the 42-base CDR3 DNA is kept, in frame starting at base 1. V loses 0 bases, J loses 4 bases, and the germline ends lie 7 bases apart.